The 5 T cell receptor beta chains in this list originate from one sample, sequenced in a study of neoadjuvant anti-PD-1 for oral cavity cancer. Data came from immunoSEQ multiplex PCR; TCRdb stores just in-frame clones and leaves some out. The table has around 67,000 clones, roughly nine tenths seen once. Regarding time point: after neoadjuvant nivolumab, at surgical resection. Specimen: PBMCs, collected after nivolumab (anti-PD-1) treatment. All receptors derive from a person aged 35 to 85 with oral cavity squamous cell carcinoma.

This chain connects TRBV7-8 to TRBJ2-7, with D perhaps TRBD1 or TRBD2 (5 bases each). The V end lost 4 bases, the J end lost 3 bases, and 19 bases lay between the germline ends. Germline assignment: CDR1 SGHVS and CDR2 FQNEAQ. The CDR3 runs 16 residues. CDR3 sequence (DNA): TGTGCCAGCAGCTCCCGTGGGACGGGCCCCAACTACGAGCAGTACTTC. It translates to CASSSRGTGPNYEQYF.

The V and J genes are TRBV6-1 and TRBJ1-5, with D perhaps matching TRBD1 (6 bases). Between the trimmed V and J ends, which lost 5 bases and 0 bases, there was a span of 11 bases. Germline CDR1 reads MNHNS; CDR2 reads SASEGT. The CDR3 has 15 amino acids. CDR3 coding DNA: TGTGCCAGCAGTAGACAGGCTAATAGCAATCAGCCCCAGCATTTT. This codes for CASSRQANSNQPQHF.

This chain links TRBV5-5 with TRBJ1-2; tentative D call: TRBD1 (5 bases). The V gene lost 2 bases and the J gene lost 7 bases, with 18 bases spanning the gap. CDR1 and CDR2 (germline): SGHKS, YYEKEE (reference sequence). The CDR3 totals 15 residues. CDR3 coding DNA: TGTGCCAGCAGCTTCCTGGGACTGCTGAGGGGTGGCTACACCTTC. Residues: CASSFLGLLRGGYTF.

V is TRBV6-5 and J is TRBJ1-2, with a tentative D call TRBD1 (5 bases). Trimming cost V 6 bases and J 3 bases, with 17 bases left between them. The CDR3 sequence is 15 residues long. The germline V gene encodes CDR1 MNHEY and CDR2 SVGAGI. For the CDR3, the DNA is TGTGCCAGCAGGGGGTGGGGGATCTTGGACTATGGCTACACCTTC. Translating gives CASRGWGILDYGYTF.

The V gene is TRBV28, the J gene TRBJ2-2; either TRBD1 or TRBD2 may fit D (5 bases each). The CDR3 is made up of 16 amino acids. The germline V gene encodes CDR1 MDHEN and CDR2 SYDVKM. The ends were cut back, 2 bases at V and 5 bases at J, with 15 bases in the middle. CDR3: CASSLNPGPQTGELFF. The CDR3 DNA reads TGTGCCAGCAGTTTAAATCCGGGGCCACAAACCGGGGAGCTGTTTTTT.